This T cell receptor (beta chain) originates from a study of cytomegalovirus exposure and HLA in healthy donors. Germline CDR1 reads SGHDN; CDR2 reads FVKESK. The CDR3 has 11 amino acids. With 4 bases removed from V and 12 bases from J, the gap between germline ends came to 10 bases. Study-wide results and caveats: By a later analysis, the bulk of CMV-associated TCR beta chains appeared HLA-restricted. In an earlier analysis, productive rearrangement rates for most beta V segments clustered near 87% or 30%. Likely technical artifact: a cluster of highly shared sequence variants. Accurate prediction of most subjects' HLA-A and HLA-B alleles from TCR beta sequences was reported.

PCR primers comprised 60 Vbeta and 13 Jbeta primers. This table comes from immunoSEQ multiplex PCR, and its TCRdb copy is limited to in-frame clones, with some not included. The table lists over 100,000 clones, 73% of them singletons. As to this clone: What it binds is unknown.

The sequencing sample was made of PBMCs. This TCR was sampled from a middle-aged man in good health and CMV-seronegative. The V call is TRBV14, the J call TRBJ2-1; possible D gene TRBD2, 6 bases. As DNA, the CDR3 is TGTGCCAGCAGCCGGGAGGAACGGCAGTTCTTC. This sequence encodes CASSREERQFF.